The 16 T cell receptor beta chains reported below all come from one sample, sequenced in a study of T-cell memory formation after mild COVID-19. TCRdb redid the calling of the 5' RACE reads with MiXCR, one entry per CDR3 protein. The sample consists of 200,000 to 300,000 distinct CDR3 sequences, around 15% of them appearing once. Sequenced: PBMCs or a T cell subset sorted from them (not recorded which). These receptors were collected from a man between 18 and 29 years old who had mild COVID-19 (a few samples of this study predate the infection). Cell type and time point are not known.

This clonotype was counted at least ten times. The rearrangement uses TRBV3-1 and TRBJ2-2; a weak D match, TRBD2 (6 bases). Germline values: CDR1 LGHDT, CDR2 YNNKEL (reference sequence). Trimming took off 2 bases at V and 1 base at J, with 14 bases between the two ends. The CDR3 length is 17 residues. The CDR3, as DNA: TGTGCCAGCAGCCAATACCCCCCCGGGGGGAACACCGGGGAGCTGTTTTTT. Residues: CASSQYPPGGNTGELFF.

This clonotype was seen only a few times. The chain has TRBV4-1 and TRBJ1-1; no clear D. This CDR3 comprises 15 residues. Germline CDR1 reads MGHRA; CDR2 reads YSYEKL. V lost 1 base to trimming and J lost 0 bases, with 9 bases between them. CDR3 in DNA: TGCGCCAGCAGCCAAGGAGGGCTTCTGAACACTGAAGCTTTCTTT. Residues: CASSQGGLLNTEAFF.

This sequence joins TRBV15 and TRBJ2-7; a weak D match, TRBD2 (7 bases). V shed 0 bases and J shed 2 bases, with 11 bases lying between them. From germline, CDR1 is LNHNV and CDR2 YYDKDF (reference sequence). The CDR3 spans 15 residues. The CDR3 sequence: CATSRDLGGAYEQYF. The CDR3 DNA sequence: TGTGCCACCAGCAGAGATTTAGGGGGGGCCTACGAGCAGTACTTC.

The chain has TRBV19 and TRBJ1-2; D possibly corresponds to TRBD1 (6 bases). This CDR3 spans 13 amino acids. Trimming cost V 3 bases and J 7 bases, with 12 bases left between them. Germline V gene sequence: CDR1 LNHDA, CDR2 SQIVND (reference sequence). CDR3 sequence: CASSMSGAGGYTF. Written as DNA, the CDR3 is TGTGCCAGTAGTATGTCAGGGGCCGGTGGCTACACCTTC.

This clonotype was found a few times. V usage is TRBV7-9 and J usage is TRBJ1-1, with a possible D match to TRBD1 (6 bases). Germline values: CDR1 SEHNR, CDR2 FQNEAQ (reference sequence). V gave up 5 bases and J gave up 5 bases, with 18 bases separating them. The CDR3 is 15 amino acids. The chain's CDR3 is CASSVEAGVATEAFF. The CDR3 DNA sequence: TGTGCCAGCAGCGTAGAGGCAGGGGTAGCTACTGAAGCTTTCTTT.

The chain recombines TRBV6-5 with TRBJ2-7; D is unresolved. The length of the CDR3 is 14 residues. Germline V gene lookup returns CDR1 MNHEY and CDR2 SVGAGI. V shed 0 bases and J shed 0 bases, with 6 bases lying between them. For the CDR3, the DNA is TGTGCCAGCAGTTACTCGGGGTCCTCCTACGAGCAGTACTTC. Its protein product is CASSYSGSSYEQYF.

This clonotype was counted between two and nine times. The chain recombines TRBV4-3 with TRBJ1-4; D call uncertain. V was cut by 1 base and J by 4 bases, with 10 bases left in between. Germline CDR1 and CDR2: LGHNA and YSLEER. The CDR3 has 15 amino acids. The CDR3 region has the DNA TGCGCCAGCAGCCAAGTGGCGGGATTTAATGAAAAACTGTTTTTT. Its protein is CASSQVAGFNEKLFF.

This chain connects TRBV7-2 to TRBJ1-5; TRBD1 agrees at 7 bases. CDR1 SGHTA and CDR2 FQGNSA come from the germline V gene. This CDR3 has 15 residues. The trim removed 6 bases at V and 5 bases at J, leaving 10 bases unmatched. The chain's CDR3 is CASSPTGAGDQPQHF. The CDR3 region has the DNA TGTGCCAGCAGTCCCACAGGGGCCGGGGATCAGCCCCAGCATTTT.

The chain is built from TRBV6-6 and TRBJ1-4, with 7 nucleotides matching TRBD1. J was trimmed by 3 bases and V by 8 bases; bases with no gene match: 6. CDR3 length equals 14 residues. Germline lookup yields CDR1 MNHNY and CDR2 SVGAGI (reference sequence). The CDR3 DNA reads as TGTGCCAGCCATAGGGGGCAATCTAATGAAAAACTGTTTTTT. Protein sequence: CASHRGQSNEKLFF.

The chain combines TRBV18 with TRBJ2-3; D is undetermined. CDR3 length: 14 amino acids. V lost 5 bases and J lost 0, with 9 bases in between. Per the germline V gene, CDR1 is KGHSH and CDR2 is LQKENI. For the CDR3, the DNA is TGTGCCAGCTCAAGGCGTTCTAGCACAGATACGCAGTATTTT. It is translated as CASSRRSSTDTQYF.

V usage is TRBV6-2 or TRBV6-3 and J usage is TRBJ1-1, with 7 bases aligning to TRBD1. Germline loops: CDR1 MNHEY, CDR2 SVGEGT. The ends lost 7 bases at V and 0 bases at J; junction bases unmatched: 5. The CDR3 loop spans 14 amino acids. CDR3 coding DNA: TGTGCCAGCAACGACAGGGTCCTGAACACTGAAGCTTTCTTT. Amino acids: CASNDRVLNTEAFF.

This clonotype was counted at least ten times. The chain couples TRBV7-2 to TRBJ1-1; the D is unclear. This CDR3 is built from 14 residues. The V end was cut by 4 bases, the J end by 6 bases, with 15 bases between. Germline CDR1 SGHTA, CDR2 FQGNSA. CDR3 region: CASSSVIISAEAFF. The CDR3 bases are TGTGCCAGCAGCTCGGTGATTATAAGCGCTGAAGCTTTCTTT.

V gene TRBV12-3 or TRBV12-4 combines with J gene TRBJ2-1; D is perhaps TRBD2 (5 bases). CDR3 length: 16 amino acids. Trimming left V 5 bases short and J 4 bases short, with 18 bases between. Here the CDR3 DNA reads TGTGCCAGCAGTCCCCCCCTGGAGCGGAGGTACAATGAGCAGTTCTTC. This encodes CASSPPLERRYNEQFF.

The chain joins TRBV5-4 to TRBJ2-3, with a possible D match to TRBD1 (5 bases). Trimming cost V 0 bases and J 7 bases, with 15 bases left between them. CDR1 is SGHNT and CDR2 is YYREEE in the germline V gene (reference sequence). The CDR3 is made up of 15 amino acids. The CDR3 sequence is CASSLGQGSEYTQYF. In DNA, the CDR3 is TGTGCCAGCAGCTTGGGGCAGGGCTCGGAGTATACGCAGTATTTT.

This clonotype was seen at least ten times. The rearrangement links TRBV5-1 to TRBJ1-1; D unclear. Trimming cost V 0 bases and J 0 bases, with 9 bases left between them. The CDR3 is 15 residues long. Germline CDR1 reads SGHRS; CDR2 reads YFSETQ. CDR3 sequence reads: CASSLVLGLNTEAFF. The CDR3 nucleotides read TGCGCCAGCAGCTTGGTACTCGGATTGAACACTGAAGCTTTCTTT.

This clonotype was counted only a few times. The chain uses TRBV7-2 and TRBJ2-3; perhaps D is TRBD1 or TRBD2 (6 bases each). Germline V gene lookup returns CDR1 SGHTA and CDR2 FQGNSA. Deletions cut 4 bases from V and 4 bases from J, with 9 bases between. The CDR3 is made up of 13 amino acids. CDR3 nucleotides: TGTGCCAGCAGCTGGAGGGGGGCAGATACGCAGTATTTT. Translation gives CASSWRGADTQYF.